This TCR beta chain was observed in a study of blood T cell repertoires in COVID-19 (dated by TCRdb to about 2020). Study-level background: Samples from collaborators originated in the United States, Italy and Spain and spanned both the acute and convalescent phases of COVID-19. The material from the prospective study consisted of cDNA or gDNA derived from T cells, B-cell-depleted T cells, or PBMCs. Deeply sampled blood TCRbeta repertoires from subjects exposed to, actively infected with, or recovered from COVID-19 were included in the dataset. The repertoires were released in a freely available public database intended as a resource for research on the immune response to SARS-CoV-2. The samples were drawn from the first 160 participants of the ongoing ImmuneRACE study and from 1,254 subjects provided by 6 global collaborators. The sample metadata nearly always contained a de-identified subject ID, COVID-19 status, age in years and sex. Where available, HLA class I and class II types were taken from metadata supplied by the sample provider and were not determined by assay-based typing. Overall study outcomes, separate from this receptor: The quantity of clinical and demographic metadata differed by source and by participant and was supplied without curation.

One collaborating source in Seattle enrolled patients while the patients were actively infected and followed the patients over time throughout the course of disease. Each collaborating institution followed its own protocols to collect whole blood in K2EDTA tubes. For TCRbeta analysis, collaborator samples were shipped as frozen whole blood, as isolated PBMCs, or as DNA extracted from either sample type. The immunoSEQ Assay, a bias-controlled multiplex PCR, was used to amplify TCRbeta CDR3 regions from genomic DNA. Turning to the authors' computational methods: The number of nucleated cells in each sample was estimated by amplification of reference gene primers within the assay. Sequence reads were collapsed and filtered to measure the absolute abundance of every unique TCRbeta CDR3 rearrangement. Productive Simpson clonality was computed per sample as the square root of Simpson's diversity index over productive rearrangements. TCRdb took this table from immuneACCESS and kept in-frame rearrangements with V and J called. Such tables lack part of the clones; where checked against another copy, unresolved V genes explain under half of the gap, and the rest is unexplained. The DNA gave D and trimming, while V, J and clone size come from that table. The sample table records around 290,000 clones; roughly 90% of these occur just once. About 2% of the sample goes to the ten largest clones.

In the case of this clone: Which antigen it targets is not known. No much larger clone exists at a distance of one base, and base qualities are not known.

Reading from cysteine to phenylalanine, the CDR3 counts 15 amino acids. The entry retains the CDR3 DNA only, 45 bases that are in frame from base 1. The V and J ends are trimmed by 4 bases and 3 bases, leaving 13 bases between them. Via the germline V gene (reference sequence), CDR1 is LGHDT and CDR2 YNNKEL. The rearrangement joined TRBV3-1 (or the pseudogene TRBV3-2) to TRBJ1-5, with no confidently assigned D gene. Sequenced input: peripheral blood. The origin of this receptor is a woman aged 25 to 39 with COVID-19, enrolled during active disease. CDR3 loop: CASSRELGLNQPQHF. The DNA sequence is given as TGTGCCAGCAGCCGGGAGTTGGGCCTCAATCAGCCCCAGCATTTT.